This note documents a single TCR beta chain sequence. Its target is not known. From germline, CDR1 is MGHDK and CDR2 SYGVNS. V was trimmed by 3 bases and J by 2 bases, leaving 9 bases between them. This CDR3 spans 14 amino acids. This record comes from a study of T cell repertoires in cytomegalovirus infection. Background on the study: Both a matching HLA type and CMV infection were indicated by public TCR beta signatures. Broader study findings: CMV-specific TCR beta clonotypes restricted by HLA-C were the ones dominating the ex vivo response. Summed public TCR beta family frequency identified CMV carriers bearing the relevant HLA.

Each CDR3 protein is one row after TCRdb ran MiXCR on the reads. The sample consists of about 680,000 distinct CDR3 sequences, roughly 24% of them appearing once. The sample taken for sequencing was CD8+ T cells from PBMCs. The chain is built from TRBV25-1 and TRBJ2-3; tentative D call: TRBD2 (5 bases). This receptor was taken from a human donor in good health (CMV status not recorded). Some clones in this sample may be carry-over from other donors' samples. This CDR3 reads CASSERRSTDTQYF. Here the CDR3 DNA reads TGTGCCAGCAGTGAGAGGAGGTCCACAGATACGCAGTATTTT.